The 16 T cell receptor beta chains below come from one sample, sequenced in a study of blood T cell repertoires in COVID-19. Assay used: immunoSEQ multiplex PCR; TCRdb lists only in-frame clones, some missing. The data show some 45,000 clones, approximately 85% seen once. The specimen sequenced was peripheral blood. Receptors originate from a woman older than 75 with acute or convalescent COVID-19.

The CDR3 is CASSQEVDSILHYEQYF. CDR3 DNA sequence: TGCGCCAGCAGCCAAGAGGTCGACAGTATCCTTCACTACGAGCAGTACTTC. The chain combines TRBV4-1 with TRBJ2-7; D possibly corresponds to TRBD1 (5 bases). The CDR3 has 17 residues. V lost 0 bases, J lost 3 bases, and 18 bases lay in between. Germline values: CDR1 MGHRA, CDR2 YSYEKL.

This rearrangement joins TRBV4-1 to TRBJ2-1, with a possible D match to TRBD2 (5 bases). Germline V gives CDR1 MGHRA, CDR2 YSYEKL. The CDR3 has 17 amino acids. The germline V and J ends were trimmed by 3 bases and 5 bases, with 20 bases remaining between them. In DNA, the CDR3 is TGCGCCAGCAGCCAGACCAATACCGGACGGACTGACAATGAGCAGTTCTTC. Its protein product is CASSQTNTGRTDNEQFF.

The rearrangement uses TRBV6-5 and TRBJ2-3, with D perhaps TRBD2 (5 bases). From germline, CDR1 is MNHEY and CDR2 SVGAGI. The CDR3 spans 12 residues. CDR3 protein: CAAGRSANTQYF. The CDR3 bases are TGTGCTGCCGGGCGTAGCGCTAATACGCAGTATTTT.

In DNA form, the CDR3 reads TGTGCCAGCAGCTTGAGGGCGGGAGGCGGCACAGATACGCAGTATTTT. Translating gives CASSLRAGGGTDTQYF. The chain carries TRBV5-4 and TRBJ2-3; 8 bases align to TRBD2. Germline CDR1 and CDR2: SGHNT and YYREEE (reference sequence). Germline trimming cut 1 base from V and 1 base from J; bases unmatched to any gene: 5. There are 16 residues in the CDR3.

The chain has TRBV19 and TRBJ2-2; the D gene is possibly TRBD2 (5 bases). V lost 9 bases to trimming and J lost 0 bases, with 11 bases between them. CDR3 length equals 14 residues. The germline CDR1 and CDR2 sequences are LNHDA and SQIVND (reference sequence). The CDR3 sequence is CASHTRTNTGELFF. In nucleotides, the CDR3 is TGTGCCAGCCACACTAGAACGAACACCGGGGAGCTGTTTTTT.

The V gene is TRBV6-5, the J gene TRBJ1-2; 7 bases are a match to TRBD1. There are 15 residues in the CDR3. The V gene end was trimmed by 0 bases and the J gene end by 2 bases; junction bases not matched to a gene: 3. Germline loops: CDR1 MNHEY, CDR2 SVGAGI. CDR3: CASSYSFRGNYGYTF. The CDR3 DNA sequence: TGTGCCAGCAGTTACTCCTTCAGGGGGAACTATGGCTACACCTTC.

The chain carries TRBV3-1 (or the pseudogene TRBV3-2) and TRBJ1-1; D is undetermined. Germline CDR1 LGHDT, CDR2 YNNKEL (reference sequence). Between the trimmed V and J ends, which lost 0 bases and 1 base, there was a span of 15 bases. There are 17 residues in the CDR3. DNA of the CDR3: TGTGCCAGCAGCCAAGAGTATCAGACACACTCGAACACTGAAGCTTTCTTT. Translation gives CASSQEYQTHSNTEAFF.

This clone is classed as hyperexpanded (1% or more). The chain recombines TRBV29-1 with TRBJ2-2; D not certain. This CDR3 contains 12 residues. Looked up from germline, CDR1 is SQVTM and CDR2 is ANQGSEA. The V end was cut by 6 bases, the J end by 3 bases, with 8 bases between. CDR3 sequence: CSVPTDTGELFF. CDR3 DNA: TGCAGCGTCCCCACGGACACCGGGGAGCTGTTTTTT.

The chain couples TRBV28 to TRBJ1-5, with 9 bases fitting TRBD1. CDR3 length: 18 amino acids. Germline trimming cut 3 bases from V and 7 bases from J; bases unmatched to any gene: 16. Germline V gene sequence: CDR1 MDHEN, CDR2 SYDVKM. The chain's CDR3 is CASSLSSPGQGFTQPQHF. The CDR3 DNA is TGTGCCAGCAGTTTGTCCAGCCCGGGACAGGGCTTTACGCAGCCCCAGCATTTT. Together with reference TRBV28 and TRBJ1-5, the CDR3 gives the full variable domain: DVKVTQSSRYLVKRTGEKVFLECVQDMDHENMFWYRQDPGLGLRLIYFSYDVKMKEKGDIPEGYSVSREKKERFSLILESASTNQTSMYLCASSLSSPGQGFTQPQHFGDGTRLSIL.

This CDR3 is CASSYGQGVGELFF. CDR3 coding DNA: TGTGCCAGCAGTTACGGACAGGGCGTCGGGGAGCTGTTTTTT. The V and J genes are TRBV6-6 and TRBJ2-2; 8 positions match TRBD1. J was trimmed by 7 bases and V by 2 bases; bases with no gene match: 3. Germline CDR1 is MNHNY and CDR2 is SVGAGI (reference sequence). The CDR3 is made up of 14 amino acids.

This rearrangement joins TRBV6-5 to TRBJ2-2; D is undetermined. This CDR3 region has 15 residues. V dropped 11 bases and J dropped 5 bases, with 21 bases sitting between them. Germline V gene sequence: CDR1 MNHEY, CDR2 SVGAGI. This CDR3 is CAGRLGQSQTGELFF. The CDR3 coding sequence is TGTGCCGGAAGGTTGGGCCAGTCCCAAACCGGGGAGCTGTTTTTT.

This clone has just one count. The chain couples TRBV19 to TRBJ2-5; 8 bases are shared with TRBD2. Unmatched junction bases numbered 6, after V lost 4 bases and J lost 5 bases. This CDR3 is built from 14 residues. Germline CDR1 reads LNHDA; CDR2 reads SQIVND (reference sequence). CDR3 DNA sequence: TGTGCCAGTAGTAGGGGGCGGACTAGCGAGACCCAGTACTTC. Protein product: CASSRGRTSETQYF.

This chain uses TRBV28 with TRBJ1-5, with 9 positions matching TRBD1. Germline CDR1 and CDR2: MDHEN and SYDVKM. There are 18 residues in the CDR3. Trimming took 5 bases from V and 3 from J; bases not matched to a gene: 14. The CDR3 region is CASSRDGTGTTINQPQHF. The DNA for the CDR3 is TGTGCCAGCAGTCGAGACGGGACAGGGACGACCATCAATCAGCCCCAGCATTTT. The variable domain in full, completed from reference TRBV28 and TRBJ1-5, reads DVKVTQSSRYLVKRTGEKVFLECVQDMDHENMFWYRQDPGLGLRLIYFSYDVKMKEKGDIPEGYSVSREKKERFSLILESASTNQTSMYLCASSRDGTGTTINQPQHFGDGTRLSIL.

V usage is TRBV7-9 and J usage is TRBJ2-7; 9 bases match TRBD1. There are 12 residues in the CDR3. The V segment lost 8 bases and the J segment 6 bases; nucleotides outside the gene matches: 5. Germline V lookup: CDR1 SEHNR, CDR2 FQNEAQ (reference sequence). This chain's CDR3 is CASRDREFEQYF. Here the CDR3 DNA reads TGTGCCAGCCGGGACAGGGAGTTCGAGCAGTACTTC.

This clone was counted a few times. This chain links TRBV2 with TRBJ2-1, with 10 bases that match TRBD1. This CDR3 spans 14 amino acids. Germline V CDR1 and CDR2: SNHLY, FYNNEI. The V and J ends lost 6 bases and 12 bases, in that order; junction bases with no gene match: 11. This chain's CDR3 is CASRGQGSLGRQFF. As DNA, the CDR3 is TGTGCCAGCAGGGGACAGGGGAGTCTCGGACGGCAGTTCTTC. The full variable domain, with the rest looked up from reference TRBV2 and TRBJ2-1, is EPEVTQTPSHQVTQMGQEVILRCVPISNHLYFYWYRQILGQKVEFLVSFYNNEISEKSEIFDDQFSVERPDGSNFTLKIRSTKLEDSAMYFCASRGQGSLGRQFFGPGTRLTVL.

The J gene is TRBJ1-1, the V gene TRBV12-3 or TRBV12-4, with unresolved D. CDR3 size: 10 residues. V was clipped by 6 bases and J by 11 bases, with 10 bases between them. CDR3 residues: CASSRGGAFF. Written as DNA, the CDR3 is TGTGCCAGCAGCCGAGGTGGGGCTTTCTTT.